The 2 T cell receptor beta chains below come from one sample, sequenced in a study of cytomegalovirus exposure and HLA in healthy donors (dated by TCRdb to the late 2010s). The library was produced with the immunoSEQ multiplex PCR assay. A mixture of 60 forward primers for TCR Vbeta segments and 13 reverse primers for TCR Jbeta segments was used in the multiplex PCR. TCRdb provides this immuneACCESS table in a form limited to in-frame rearrangements. Some clones are lacking; in checked studies, under half of them reflect an unresolved V gene, and why the rest are absent is not known. For this sample there are about 90,000 clones; 65% to 85% appear just once. The top ten clonotypes cover roughly 20% of the sample. The sample consisted of PBMCs. These receptors all come from a woman aged 55-70 years in good health and CMV-seropositive.

This rearrangement joins TRBV6-6 to TRBJ2-7, with TRBD2 matching over 13 bases. V shed 7 bases, J shed 3 bases, and the junction held 3 bases outside the gene matches. The CDR3 has 14 residues. The germline V gene has CDR1 MNHNY and CDR2 SVGAGI (reference sequence). The CDR3 DNA is TGTGCCAGCACTCGGACTAGCGGGAGCTACGAGCAGTACTTC. This gives the protein CASTRTSGSYEQYF.

The rearrangement joins TRBV10-3 to TRBJ2-5, with 8 bases that match TRBD1. From germline, CDR1 is ENHRY and CDR2 SYGVKD. The CDR3 runs to 17 residues. V dropped 6 bases and J dropped 0; count of bases not matched to a gene: 12. The CDR3 here is CAIREPERTGYQETQYF. The CDR3 DNA reads as TGTGCCATCAGAGAGCCGGAAAGGACAGGGTACCAAGAGACCCAGTACTTC.